One sample yielded the 20 T cell receptor beta chains listed below, sequenced in a study of T cells expressing NK-cell markers. TCRdb re-analyzed the 5' RACE reads; it lists each CDR3 protein once, without DNA. The table lists about 440,000 distinct CDR3 sequences, with 6% to 9.5% in the top ten. The sample consisted of blood T cells: a sorted CD56 or NKG2C T cell subset, CD4+ or CD8+ T cells, or bulk PBMC T cells (not recorded which). The receptors come from a woman aged 18 to 75 in good health.

The V gene is TRBV27, the J gene TRBJ2-7; TCRdb gives TRBD2 as the D gene, but with no DNA this cannot be confirmed. Looked up from germline, CDR1 is MNHEY and CDR2 is SMNVEV (reference sequence). The CDR3 has 15 residues. CDR3 protein: CASSLGGASDYEQYF.

The V call is TRBV12-3 or TRBV12-4, the J call TRBJ2-3. The CDR3 covers 13 residues. The CDR3 sequence is CASSLWNTDTQYF.

V is TRBV5-1 and J is TRBJ2-3; TCRdb's D call, TRBD2, is unchecked because there is no DNA. Germline V gene lookup returns CDR1 SGHRS and CDR2 YFSETQ. This CDR3 region has 16 residues. The CDR3 protein is CASRSSGVAGGDTQYF.

The genes are TRBV30 and TRBJ2-1; TCRdb lists TRBD2, though no DNA is available to test this call. Germline CDR1 and CDR2: GTSNPN and SVGIG (reference sequence). This CDR3 has 13 residues. This chain's CDR3 is CAWEMTGPGEQFF.

The chain carries TRBV4-3 and TRBJ1-5; without DNA, the TCRdb call of TRBD1 cannot be checked. Per germline, CDR1 LGHNA and CDR2 YSLEER. The length of the CDR3 is 16 residues. CDR3: CASSQEASGGNQPQHF.

The rearrangement links TRBV10-3 to TRBJ2-6; the D gene TCRdb calls, TRBD1, cannot be checked with no DNA. The CDR3 extends over 17 amino acids. Germline V gene data show CDR1 as ENHRY and CDR2 as SYGVKD. The CDR3 loop reads CAIPTGTGGSGANVLTF.

The gene calls are TRBV18 and TRBJ2-1; as DNA is missing, the TRBD1 call by TCRdb cannot be tested. This CDR3 has 19 amino acids. CDR1 is KGHSH and CDR2 is LQKENI in the germline V gene. The CDR3 sequence: CASSPLVEWVGAQGNEQFF.

The rearrangement joins TRBV20-1 to TRBJ2-2; TCRdb calls TRBD1, which cannot be checked without DNA. The CDR3 has 14 amino acids. Germline CDR1 is DFQATT and CDR2 is SNEGSKA (reference sequence). The CDR3 here is CSAPDRGRAGELFF.

The V call is TRBV28, the J call TRBJ1-1. In germline, CDR1 is MDHEN, CDR2 SYDVKM. The CDR3 runs 12 residues. This CDR3 reads CASSLQNTEAFF.

The J gene is TRBJ2-5, the V gene TRBV12-3 or TRBV12-4. CDR3 length: 19 amino acids. CDR3 protein: CASSLSMVSSRSLWETQYF.

The V and J genes are TRBV29-1 and TRBJ2-3; lacking DNA, the TRBD2 call made by TCRdb goes unchecked. From germline, CDR1 is SQVTM and CDR2 ANQGSEA. The CDR3 has 14 amino acids. Here the CDR3 reads CSAVREYGTDTQYF.

The rearrangement joins TRBV19 to TRBJ2-2. This CDR3 has 12 amino acids. CDR1 and CDR2 from the germline V gene are LNHDA and SQIVND (reference sequence). CDR3 sequence reads: CASSIATGELFF.

The chain has TRBV7-2 and TRBJ2-3; the TCRdb D gene call, TRBD1, has no DNA to confirm it. This CDR3 comprises 14 residues. Per the germline V gene, CDR1 is SGHTA and CDR2 is FQGNSA. CDR3: CASGRDRGSDTQYF.

The chain has TRBV25-1 and TRBJ1-1; TCRdb indicates TRBD1, and absent DNA this call remains unverified. Per germline, CDR1 MGHDK and CDR2 SYGVNS. The CDR3 runs to 11 residues. This CDR3 reads CASRGRTEAFF.

The chain joins TRBV6-1 to TRBJ1-6. In germline, CDR1 is MNHNS, CDR2 SASEGT. The CDR3 is 15 residues long. CDR3 sequence reads: CASSESEAYNSPLHF.

CDR3: CASRGGTSPYNEQFF. The chain combines TRBV27 with TRBJ2-1; TCRdb's D gene call, TRBD1, goes unchecked for lack of DNA. The CDR3 spans 15 residues. Germline values: CDR1 MNHEY, CDR2 SMNVEV (reference sequence).

The chain carries TRBV14 and TRBJ2-2; TCRdb calls TRBD1, which cannot be checked without DNA. Germline-derived CDR1 and CDR2 are SGHDN and FVKESK. The CDR3 spans 14 residues. CDR3 protein: CASTDRVNTGELFF.

The chain uses TRBV7-2 and TRBJ1-6; TCRdb's D call, TRBD1, is unchecked because there is no DNA. This CDR3 is built from 15 residues. CDR1 and CDR2 from the germline V gene are SGHTA and FQGNSA. This CDR3 is CASSLNPGANSPLHF.

The chain couples TRBV20-1 to TRBJ2-1; TCRdb lists TRBD2, though no DNA is available to test this call. The CDR3 is made up of 17 amino acids. The germline V gene has CDR1 DFQATT and CDR2 SNEGSKA (reference sequence). This CDR3 is CSARASTSGTSYNEQFF.

V and J are TRBV20-1 and TRBJ2-3; TCRdb calls TRBD2, which cannot be checked without DNA. CDR1 and CDR2 from the germline V gene are DFQATT and SNEGSKA (reference sequence). This CDR3 contains 17 residues. CDR3 loop: CSATATSGRYRTDTQYF.